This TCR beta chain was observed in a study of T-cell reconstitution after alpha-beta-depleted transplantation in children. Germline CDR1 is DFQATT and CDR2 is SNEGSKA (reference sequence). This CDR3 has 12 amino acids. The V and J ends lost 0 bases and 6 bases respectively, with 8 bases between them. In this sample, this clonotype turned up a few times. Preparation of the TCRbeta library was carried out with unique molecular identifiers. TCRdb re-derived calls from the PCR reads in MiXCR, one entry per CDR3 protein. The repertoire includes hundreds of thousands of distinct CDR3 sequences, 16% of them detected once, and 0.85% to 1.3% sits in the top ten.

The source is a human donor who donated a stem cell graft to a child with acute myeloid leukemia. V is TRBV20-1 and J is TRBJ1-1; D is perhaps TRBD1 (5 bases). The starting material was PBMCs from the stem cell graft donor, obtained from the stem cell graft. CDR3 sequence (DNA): TGCAGTGCTAGAGACAGGGCCCCTGAAGCTTTCTTT. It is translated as CSARDRAPEAFF.